Shown below are 21 T cell receptor beta chains from a single sample sequenced in a study of CD8+CD57+ T cells in acquired aplastic anemia. TCR beta VDJ combinations and CDR3 sequences were profiled from genomic DNA. TCRdb itself ran the reads through MiXCR, one entry per CDR3 protein. The sample shows a few hundred thousand distinct CDR3 sequences, just under 70% of them seen only once. The sample consisted of sorted CD4+, CD8+, or CD8+CD57+ T cells (not recorded which) from PBMCs. The receptors originated from a human donor in good health, serving as a control.

This clonotype was observed a single time. One junction end does not reproduce the germline sequence, and a read error may be involved. The chain's CDR3 is CASSLSVEATYQQF. The CDR3 DNA reads as TGTGCCAGCAGCTTATCGGTGGAGGCGACCTACCAGCAGTTC. The chain joins TRBV7-8 to TRBJ2-7, with D perhaps matching TRBD2 (5 bases). Germline lookup yields CDR1 SGHVS and CDR2 FQNEAQ. The CDR3 has 14 amino acids.

This clonotype appeared a single time. The chain employs TRBV7-2 and TRBJ1-5; D gene unclear. This CDR3 has 15 residues. Germline-derived CDR1 and CDR2 are SGHTA and FQGNSA. DNA of the CDR3: TGTGCGGGGAGGCGGACGGTTTCGGGCAATCAGCCCCAGCATTTT. Its protein is CAGRRTVSGNQPQHF.

This clonotype occurred once. This may be a read error, as it is one base from a much larger clone. V is TRBV12-3 or TRBV12-4 and J is TRBJ1-3, with D tentatively TRBD1 (5 bases). The CDR3 consists of 16 residues. The CDR3 is CVSSLGGAGKENTIYF. The CDR3, as DNA: TGTGTCAGCAGTTTAGGCGGGGCAGGGAAAGAAAACACCATATATTTT.

V and J are TRBV9 and TRBJ2-7; D ambiguous. V was cut by 3 bases and J by 2 bases, with 12 bases left in between. This CDR3 comprises 14 residues. CDR1 and CDR2 from the germline V gene are SGDLS and YYNGEE. The CDR3, as DNA: TGTGCCAGCAGCGCGTCGACCGTCGCCTACGAGCAGTACTTC. Its translation is CASSASTVAYEQYF. Together with reference TRBV9 and TRBJ2-7, the CDR3 gives the full variable domain: DSGVTQTPKHLITATGQRVTLRCSPRSGDLSVYWYQQSLDQGLQFLIQYYNGEERAKGNILERFSAQQFPDLHSELNLSSLELGDSALYFCASSASTVAYEQYFGPGTRLTVT.

With regard to this clonotype: The junction departs from germline at one end; a sequencing error may be responsible. The chain joins TRBV9 to TRBJ1-1; D not certain. The CDR3 length is 12 residues. CDR1 is SGDLS, CDR2 YYNGEE, per germline. The chain's CDR3 is CASSPEGDYGYF. CDR3 sequence (DNA): TGTGCCAGCAGCCCCGAAGGCGATTATGGCTACTTC.

The rearrangement links TRBV2 to TRBJ1-2; D is unclear. The CDR3 has 15 residues. V was cut by 5 bases and J by 8 bases, with 21 bases left in between. The germline gives CDR1 SNHLY, CDR2 FYNNEI. This chain's CDR3 is CASSYSGRSGRGYTF. The CDR3 DNA sequence: TGTGCCAGCAGTTATTCAGGTCGAAGCGGGCGCGGCTACACCTTC. Supplemented by reference TRBV2 and TRBJ1-2, the full variable domain reads EPEVTQTPSHQVTQMGQEVILRCVPISNHLYFYWYRQILGQKVEFLVSFYNNEISEKSEIFDDQFSVERPDGSNFTLKIRSTKLEDSAMYFCASSYSGRSGRGYTFGSGTRLTVV.

The chain links TRBV2 to TRBJ1-5; TRBD1 might be the D (6 bases). Per germline, CDR1 SNHLY and CDR2 FYNNEI. Trimming stripped 5 bases from V and 13 bases from J, with 21 bases between. This CDR3 has 14 residues. CDR3: CASSPRGQGRAQHF. The CDR3, as DNA: TGTGCCAGCAGTCCGAGGGGCCAGGGGCGAGCGCAGCATTTT.

The chain uses TRBV24-1 and TRBJ1-1; D uncertain. Trimming cost V 3 bases and J 3 bases, with 10 bases left between them. This CDR3 has 14 amino acids. Germline V gene data show CDR1 as KGHDR and CDR2 as SFDVKD. CDR3 in DNA: TGTGCCACCAGTGATCAAGGTGAGGACACTGAAGCTTTCTTT. Its protein is CATSDQGEDTEAFF.

This clonotype was detected once. This chain links TRBV5-5 with TRBJ2-7; the D gene could be TRBD1 or TRBD2 (5 bases each). The V gene's germline CDR1 is SGHKS and CDR2 YYEKEE (reference sequence). The CDR3 covers 13 residues. Trimming stripped 4 bases from V and 4 bases from J, with 12 bases between. CDR3 sequence: CASSQFGGYEQYF. For the CDR3, the DNA is TGTGCCAGCAGCCAATTTGGGGGTTACGAGCAGTACTTC.

CDR3 sequence reads: CASGGEAGVESPLHF. DNA for the CDR3: TGTGCCAGCGGTGGAGAGGCAGGGGTAGAGTCACCCCTCCACTTT. The chain joins TRBV12-3 or TRBV12-4 to TRBJ1-6, with D possibly TRBD1 on 6 matching bases. The CDR3 has 15 amino acids. V lost 8 bases to trimming and J lost 10 bases, with 21 bases between them.

The sample holds a few counts of this clonotype. Here the CDR3 reads CASSPDRGSYGYTF. The CDR3 coding sequence is TGTGCCAGCTCACCGGACAGGGGGTCTTATGGCTACACCTTC. The chain joins TRBV18 to TRBJ1-2, with 10 bases that match TRBD1. J lost 5 bases, V lost 3 bases, and 3 bases had no gene match. The CDR3 is 14 residues long. Germline V gene sequence: CDR1 KGHSH, CDR2 LQKENI.

Note on this clonotype: With a much larger clone just one base away, this may be a read error. The V gene is TRBV4-1, the J gene TRBJ2-2; TRBD1 or TRBD2 may be the D gene (5 bases each). Germline values: CDR1 MGHRA, CDR2 YSYEKL. The CDR3 has 14 residues. The CDR3 protein is CASSQAGRPGEPFF. The CDR3 DNA reads TGCGCCAGCAGCCAAGCAGGGCGCCCCGGGGAGCCGTTTTTT.

This rearrangement joins TRBV2 to TRBJ1-1; possible D gene TRBD1, 5 bases. The CDR3 sequence is 13 residues long. V was clipped by 6 bases and J by 5 bases, with 13 bases between them. CDR1 is SNHLY and CDR2 is FYNNEI in the germline V gene. The CDR3 sequence is CASSRQGGTEAFF. In DNA form, the CDR3 reads TGTGCCAGCAGCCGGCAGGGTGGTACTGAAGCTTTCTTT.

The rearrangement joins TRBV6-1 to TRBJ1-2; D is unresolved. This CDR3 is 15 amino acids long. Germline CDR1 is MNHNS and CDR2 is SASEGT. V gave up 1 base and J gave up 0 bases, with 9 bases separating them. CDR3 loop: CASSEGGYSNYGYTF. As DNA, the CDR3 is TGTGCCAGCAGTGAAGGAGGGTATTCTAACTATGGCTACACCTTC.

As for this clonotype: Germline and junction disagree at one end, which may indicate a read error. The J gene is TRBJ1-1, the V gene TRBV9; no reliable D call. The CDR3 runs to 13 residues. The germline V gene has CDR1 SGDLS and CDR2 YYNGEE. CDR3 sequence reads: CTSSSHMNTEAFF. Here the CDR3 DNA reads TGTACCAGCAGCTCTCATATGAACACTGAAGCTTTCTTT.

On this clonotype itself: The junction and the germline gene differ at one end; a read error may be behind it. This rearrangement joins TRBV6-5 to TRBJ2-1; 7 nucleotides align to TRBD1. This CDR3 comprises 14 residues. The germline CDR1 and CDR2 sequences are MNHEY and SVGAGI. The CDR3, as DNA: TGTGCCATCAGTGACACAGGGGAATCCACCGAGCAGTTCTTC. Its translation is CAISDTGESTEQFF.

V is TRBV12-3 or TRBV12-4 and J is TRBJ1-4; D possibly corresponds to TRBD1 (6 bases). The V and J ends lost 2 bases and 7 bases respectively, with 11 bases between them. This CDR3 has 14 residues. The CDR3 region is CASSLQGRAEKLFF. Written as DNA, the CDR3 is TGTGCCAGCAGTTTACAGGGGAGGGCTGAAAAACTGTTTTTT.

This clonotype showed up just a few times. The rearrangement uses TRBV20-1 and TRBJ1-1; D is possibly TRBD1 (5 bases). The CDR3 totals 14 residues. V lost 0 bases and J lost 4, with 12 bases in between. The germline CDR1 and CDR2 sequences are DFQATT and SNEGSKA (reference sequence). CDR3: CSARDTRGGTEAFF. CDR3 DNA sequence: TGCAGTGCTAGAGATACCCGGGGCGGCACTGAAGCTTTCTTT.

Remarks on this clonotype: The conserved phenylalanine or tryptophan is not found at the CDR3 terminus, so this likely reflects a read error. This chain links TRBV2 with TRBJ1-5; D remains ambiguous. CDR1 and CDR2 (germline): SNHLY, FYNNEI. CDR3 size: 13 residues. V was clipped by 6 bases and J by 3 bases, with 9 bases between them. The CDR3 nucleotides read TGTGCCAGCAGCTTAGGCCACAATCAGCCCCAGCATTTG. Its protein product is CASSLGHNQPQHL.

DNA of the CDR3: TGTGCCAGCAGATTGCCCCAGACAGGGGTGAGCAATCAGCCCCAGCATTTT. Amino acids: CASRLPQTGVSNQPQHF. The V gene is TRBV12-3 or TRBV12-4, the J gene TRBJ1-5; 8 bases map to TRBD1. The J segment lost 1 base and the V segment lost 6 bases, leaving 11 bases of the junction unmatched. CDR3 length: 17 amino acids.

This clonotype appeared once. The junction shows a germline mismatch at one end, possibly a read error. The chain is built from TRBV7-2 and TRBJ1-1; possibly TRBD1 for D (5 bases). CDR3 length equals 16 residues. Germline CDR1 is SGHTA and CDR2 is FQGNSA. CDR3 DNA: TGTGCCACCAGCTTAACGCAATCGAGGGGTTACGATCAGGCTTTCTTT. It translates to CATSLTQSRGYDQAFF.